What follows are 17 T cell receptor beta chains derived from one specimen sequenced in a study of T-cell memory formation after mild COVID-19. TCRdb re-analysed the 5' RACE reads in MiXCR, keeping a single row per CDR3 protein. This sample yields about 310,000 distinct CDR3 sequences, of which less than 20% are seen a single time; approximately 23% belongs to the top ten. Sequencing was carried out using PBMCs or a T cell subset sorted from them (not recorded which). The receptors derive from a man younger than 35 who had mild COVID-19 (a few samples of this study predate the infection). Cell type and time point are not known.

In this sample, this clonotype turned up a few times. The chain links TRBV4-3 to TRBJ1-5; D not resolved. Between the trimmed V and J ends, which lost 3 bases and 4 bases, there was a span of 7 bases. Germline CDR1 reads LGHNA; CDR2 reads YSLEER. The CDR3 spans 13 residues. In DNA, the CDR3 is TGCGCCAGCAGCCAGTGGTTGAATCAGCCCCAGCATTTT. This translates into CASSQWLNQPQHF.

This clonotype came up once. The J gene is TRBJ1-1, the V gene TRBV12-3 or TRBV12-4; 9 nucleotides line up with TRBD1. The CDR3 length is 13 residues. The V gene end was trimmed by 3 bases and the J gene end by 7 bases; junction bases not matched to a gene: 3. The CDR3, as DNA: TGTGCCAGCAGTTTGGGGGGACAGGGTGAAGCTTTCTTT. Its translation: CASSLGGQGEAFF.

This clonotype showed up just a few times. The chain joins TRBV5-1 to TRBJ2-3; D ambiguous. Trimming removed 1 base from V and 4 bases from J, with 7 bases in between. This CDR3 comprises 13 residues. Looked up from germline, CDR1 is SGHRS and CDR2 is YFSETQ. CDR3 region: CASSLISPDTQYF. CDR3 in DNA: TGCGCCAGCAGCTTGATCAGCCCAGATACGCAGTATTTT.

This clonotype has only a few counts. The CDR3 here is CASSLEIAGGINEQFF. As DNA, the CDR3 is TGTGCCAGCAGCTTAGAGATAGCGGGGGGTATCAATGAGCAGTTCTTC. The chain recombines TRBV11-2 with TRBJ2-1; 10 bases align to TRBD2. Per germline, CDR1 SGHAT and CDR2 FQNNGV. V lost 0 bases and J lost 6; bases outside the gene matches: 5. The CDR3 sequence is 16 residues long.

This clonotype has only a few counts. The V gene is TRBV12-3 or TRBV12-4, the J gene TRBJ2-1; 11 nucleotides agree with TRBD2. V shed 6 bases, J shed 7 bases, and the junction held 8 bases outside the gene matches. The CDR3 covers 15 residues. As DNA, the CDR3 is TGTGCCAGCAGCCGCGCTAGCGGGGGGTTTAATGAGCAGTTCTTC. As protein: CASSRASGGFNEQFF.

This clonotype was counted only a few times. V is TRBV6-2 or TRBV6-3 and J is TRBJ1-5; D is unresolved. The CDR3 is 11 amino acids. Germline V gene data show CDR1 as MNHEY and CDR2 as SVGEGT. Trimming took 1 base from V and 9 from J, leaving 4 bases between them. The CDR3 here is CASSYLGPQHF. Written as DNA, the CDR3 is TGTGCCAGCAGTTACTTGGGGCCCCAGCATTTT.

The V gene is TRBV2, the J gene TRBJ2-5, with 8 bases fitting TRBD2. Germline V gives CDR1 SNHLY, CDR2 FYNNEI. This CDR3 region has 13 residues. V lost 5 bases, J lost 4 bases, and 3 bases stayed unmatched. The CDR3 here is CASSFAGGETQYF. CDR3 nucleotide sequence: TGTGCCAGCAGTTTTGCGGGGGGAGAGACCCAGTACTTC. The complete variable domain, with remaining parts taken from reference TRBV2 and TRBJ2-5, reads EPEVTQTPSHQVTQMGQEVILRCVPISNHLYFYWYRQILGQKVEFLVSFYNNEISEKSEIFDDQFSVERPDGSNFTLKIRSTKLEDSAMYFCASSFAGGETQYFGPGTRLLVL.

There are a few counts of this clonotype. The J gene is TRBJ2-7, the V gene TRBV27; D is possibly TRBD2 (6 bases). The ends were cut back, 5 bases at V and 3 bases at J, with 20 bases in the middle. Germline CDR1 and CDR2: MNHEY and SMNVEV (reference sequence). The CDR3 sequence is 16 residues long. The DNA of the CDR3 is TGTGCCAGCAGTCCACTGGGGCAGGGCGGGAACTACGAGCAGTACTTC. Encoded protein: CASSPLGQGGNYEQYF.

This clonotype occurred a few times. The chain joins TRBV4-3 to TRBJ2-7; D may match TRBD1 or TRBD2 (7 bases each). Germline values: CDR1 LGHNA, CDR2 YSLEER. The CDR3 spans 14 residues. V lost 7 bases and J lost 1, with 14 bases in between. The CDR3 nucleotides read TGCGCCAGCACTCCCAGGGGGGGGTCCTACGAGCAGTACTTC. It is translated as CASTPRGGSYEQYF.

This clonotype was seen only a few times. V usage is TRBV27 and J usage is TRBJ2-1; 9 bases fit TRBD2. The ends lost 5 bases at V and 5 bases at J; junction bases unmatched: 7. This CDR3 contains 15 residues. The germline V gene has CDR1 MNHEY and CDR2 SMNVEV (reference sequence). The CDR3, as DNA: TGTGCCAGCAGTCTCAGCGGGGGGAGAAACAATGAGCAGTTCTTC. It yields the protein CASSLSGGRNNEQFF.

This sequence joins TRBV20-1 and TRBJ1-2, with D uncertain. Germline lookup yields CDR1 DFQATT and CDR2 SNEGSKA (reference sequence). V lost 2 bases and J lost 0, with 7 bases in between. The CDR3 contains 13 residues. DNA for the CDR3: TGCAGTGCTAGACACCGAGCTAACTATGGCTACACCTTC. Translated, it gives CSARHRANYGYTF.

This clonotype has a count of ten or more. The V call is TRBV7-2, the J call TRBJ2-3, with a weak D call TRBD2 (5 bases). Germline V CDR1 and CDR2: SGHTA, FQGNSA. The CDR3 spans 12 residues. V dropped 5 bases and J dropped 8 bases, with 11 bases sitting between them. The chain's CDR3 is CASSPGDGTQYF. In nucleotides, the CDR3 is TGTGCCAGCAGCCCCGGGGATGGTACGCAGTATTTT.

The chain uses TRBV11-2 and TRBJ2-5; 11 positions agree with TRBD2. Germline V lookup: CDR1 SGHAT, CDR2 FQNNGV. V was pared by 3 bases and J by 5 bases, with 11 bases of the junction left unmatched. The CDR3 totals 17 residues. Written as DNA, the CDR3 is TGTGCCAGCAGCTTGGGGTCTAGCGGGGGGTACGGGGAGACCCAGTACTTC. Amino acids: CASSLGSSGGYGETQYF.

This clonotype was counted only a few times. The V call is TRBV4-1, the J call TRBJ1-1; the D gene is possibly TRBD1 (5 bases). Trimming took off 6 bases at V and 1 base at J, with 12 bases between the two ends. The CDR3 is 14 residues long. Germline values: CDR1 MGHRA, CDR2 YSYEKL. The CDR3 loop reads CASSRLTENTEAFF. As DNA, the CDR3 is TGCGCCAGCAGTCGCCTGACAGAGAACACTGAAGCTTTCTTT.

This chain joins TRBV20-1 and TRBJ2-5, with D unclear. The ends were cut back, 1 base at V and 2 bases at J, with 5 bases in the middle. This CDR3 region has 12 residues. From germline, CDR1 is DFQATT and CDR2 SNEGSKA (reference sequence). CDR3 sequence reads: CSARVQQETQYF. In DNA, the CDR3 is TGCAGTGCTAGAGTCCAGCAAGAGACCCAGTACTTC.

V usage is TRBV2 and J usage is TRBJ1-1, with D perhaps matching TRBD1 (6 bases). The CDR3 extends over 18 amino acids. V was pared by 0 bases and J by 2 bases, with 19 bases between. Germline CDR1 and CDR2: SNHLY and FYNNEI. The CDR3 nucleotides read TGTGCCAGCAGTGAAGCGCTTTTACAGGGAGGGGGAAACACTGAAGCTTTCTTT. Translating gives CASSEALLQGGGNTEAFF. Drawing the rest from reference TRBV2 and TRBJ1-1, the complete variable domain is EPEVTQTPSHQVTQMGQEVILRCVPISNHLYFYWYRQILGQKVEFLVSFYNNEISEKSEIFDDQFSVERPDGSNFTLKIRSTKLEDSAMYFCASSEALLQGGGNTEAFFGQGTRLTVV.

The chain recombines TRBV20-1 with TRBJ2-1, with 11 bases that match TRBD2. The CDR3 spans 15 residues. Germline CDR1 reads DFQATT; CDR2 reads SNEGSKA (reference sequence). V trimming: 5 bases; J trimming: 7 bases; junction bases outside the gene matches: 10. The CDR3 coding sequence is TGCAGTGCTGAATCCGGGACTAGCGGTTCTAATGAGCAGTTCTTC. Translated: CSAESGTSGSNEQFF.